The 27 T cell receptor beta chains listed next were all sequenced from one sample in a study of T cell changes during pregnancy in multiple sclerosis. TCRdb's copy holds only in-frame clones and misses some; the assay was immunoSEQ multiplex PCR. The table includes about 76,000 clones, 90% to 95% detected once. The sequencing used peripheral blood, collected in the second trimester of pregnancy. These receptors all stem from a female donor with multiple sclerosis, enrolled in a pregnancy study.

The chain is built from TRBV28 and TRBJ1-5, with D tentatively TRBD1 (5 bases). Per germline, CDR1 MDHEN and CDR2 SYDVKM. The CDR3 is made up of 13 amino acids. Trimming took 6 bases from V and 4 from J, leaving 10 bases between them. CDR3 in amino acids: CASRRQPNQPQHF. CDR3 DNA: TGTGCCAGCAGAAGACAGCCAAATCAGCCCCAGCATTTT.

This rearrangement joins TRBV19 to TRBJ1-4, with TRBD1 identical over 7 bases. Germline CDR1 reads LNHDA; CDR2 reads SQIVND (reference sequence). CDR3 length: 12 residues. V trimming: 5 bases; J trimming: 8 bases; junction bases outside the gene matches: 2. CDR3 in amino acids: CASSPQGEKLFF. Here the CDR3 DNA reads TGTGCCAGTAGTCCACAGGGGGAAAAACTGTTTTTT.

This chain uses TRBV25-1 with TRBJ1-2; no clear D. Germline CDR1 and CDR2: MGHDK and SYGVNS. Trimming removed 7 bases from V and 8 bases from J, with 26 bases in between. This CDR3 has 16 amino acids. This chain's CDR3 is CASTARENGRLGGYTF. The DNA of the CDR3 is TGTGCCAGCACCGCTCGGGAAAACGGCCGACTGGGAGGCTACACCTTC.

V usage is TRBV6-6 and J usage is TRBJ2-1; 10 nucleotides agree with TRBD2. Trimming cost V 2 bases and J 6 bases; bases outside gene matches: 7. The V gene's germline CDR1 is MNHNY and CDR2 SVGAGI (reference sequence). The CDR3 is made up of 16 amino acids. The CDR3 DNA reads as TGTGCCAGCAGTTACGACAGTCTAGCGGGGGCCAATGAGCAGTTCTTC. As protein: CASSYDSLAGANEQFF.

The CDR3 sequence: CASKGDSRSNQPQHF. DNA of the CDR3: TGTGCCAGCAAAGGGGACAGTCGTAGCAATCAGCCCCAGCATTTT. The gene calls are TRBV6-1 and TRBJ1-5, with TRBD1 identical over 7 bases. The CDR3 is 15 residues long. CDR1 is MNHNS and CDR2 is SASEGT in the germline V gene. The V gene end was trimmed by 7 bases and the J gene end by 0 bases; junction bases not matched to a gene: 6.

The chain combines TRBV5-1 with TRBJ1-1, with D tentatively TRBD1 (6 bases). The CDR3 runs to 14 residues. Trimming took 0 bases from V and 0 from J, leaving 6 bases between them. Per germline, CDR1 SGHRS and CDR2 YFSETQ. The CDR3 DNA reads TGCGCCAGCAGCTTGGGGACAGTGAACACTGAAGCTTTCTTT. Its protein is CASSLGTVNTEAFF.

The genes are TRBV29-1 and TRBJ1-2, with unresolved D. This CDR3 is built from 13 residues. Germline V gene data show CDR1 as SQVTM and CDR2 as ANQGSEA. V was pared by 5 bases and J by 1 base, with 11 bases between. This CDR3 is CSVTASYNYGYTF. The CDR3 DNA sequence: TGCAGCGTTACCGCATCCTATAACTATGGCTACACCTTC.

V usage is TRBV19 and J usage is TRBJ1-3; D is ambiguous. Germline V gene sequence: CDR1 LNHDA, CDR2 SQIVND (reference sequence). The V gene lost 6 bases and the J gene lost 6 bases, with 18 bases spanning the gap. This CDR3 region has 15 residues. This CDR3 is CASRGVGVGENTIYF. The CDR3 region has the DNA TGTGCCAGTAGGGGTGTCGGGGTCGGAGAAAACACCATATATTTT.

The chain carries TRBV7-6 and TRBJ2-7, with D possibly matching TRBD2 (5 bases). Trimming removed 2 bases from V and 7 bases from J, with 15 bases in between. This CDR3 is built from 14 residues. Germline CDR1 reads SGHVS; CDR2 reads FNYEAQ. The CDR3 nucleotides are TGTGCCAGCAGCTTAAATCATCTAGGCGGGGAGCAGTACTTC. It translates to CASSLNHLGGEQYF.

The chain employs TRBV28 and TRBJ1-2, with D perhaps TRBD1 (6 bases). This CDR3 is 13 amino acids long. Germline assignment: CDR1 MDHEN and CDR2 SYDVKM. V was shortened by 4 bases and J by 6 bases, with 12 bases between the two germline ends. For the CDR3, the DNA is TGTGCCAGCAGTTCTAGGGGGGGGAATGGCTACACCTTC. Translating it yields CASSSRGGNGYTF.

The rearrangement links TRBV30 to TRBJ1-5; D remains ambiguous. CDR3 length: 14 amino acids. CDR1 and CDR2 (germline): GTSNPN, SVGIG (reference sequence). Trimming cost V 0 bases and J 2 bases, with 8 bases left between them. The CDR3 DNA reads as TGTGCCTGGAGTGTAACGAGTCGCAATCAGCCCCAGCATTTT. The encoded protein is CAWSVTSRNQPQHF.

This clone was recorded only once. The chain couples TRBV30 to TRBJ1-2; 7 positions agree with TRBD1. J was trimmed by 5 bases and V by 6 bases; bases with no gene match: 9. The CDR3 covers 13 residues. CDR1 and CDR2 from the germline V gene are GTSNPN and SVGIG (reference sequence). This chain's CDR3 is CACLTGAVYGYTF. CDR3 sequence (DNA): TGTGCCTGTTTAACAGGGGCCGTATATGGCTACACCTTC.

Written as DNA, the CDR3 is TGCGCCAGCACCGACTGCCCTATAGGCTACACCTTC. Amino acid sequence: CASTDCPIGYTF. The rearrangement joins TRBV23-1 to TRBJ1-2; D is unresolved. TRBV23-1 is an open reading frame whose function is uncertain. Deletions cut 7 bases from V and 8 bases from J, with 14 bases between. This CDR3 is built from 12 residues.

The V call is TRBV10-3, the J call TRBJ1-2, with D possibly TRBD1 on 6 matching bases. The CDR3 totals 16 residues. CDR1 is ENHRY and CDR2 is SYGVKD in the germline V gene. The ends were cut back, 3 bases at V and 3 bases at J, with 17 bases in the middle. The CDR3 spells CAISDRDRSTYYGYTF. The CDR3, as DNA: TGTGCCATCAGTGATAGAGACAGGAGTACCTACTATGGCTACACCTTC.

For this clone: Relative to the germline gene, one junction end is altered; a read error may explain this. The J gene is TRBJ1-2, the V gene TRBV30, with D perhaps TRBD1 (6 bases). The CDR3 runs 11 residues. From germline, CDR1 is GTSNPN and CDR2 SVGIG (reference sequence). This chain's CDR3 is CAWRTGHRTAF. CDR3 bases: TGTGCCTGGAGGACCGGACACCGGACAGCCTTC.

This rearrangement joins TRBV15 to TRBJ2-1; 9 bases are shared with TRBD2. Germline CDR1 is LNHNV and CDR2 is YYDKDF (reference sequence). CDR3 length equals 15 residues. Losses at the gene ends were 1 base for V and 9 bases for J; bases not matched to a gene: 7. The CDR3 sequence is CATSRGAGGPGEQFF. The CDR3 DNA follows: TGTGCCACCAGCAGAGGGGCGGGGGGGCCCGGTGAGCAGTTCTTC.

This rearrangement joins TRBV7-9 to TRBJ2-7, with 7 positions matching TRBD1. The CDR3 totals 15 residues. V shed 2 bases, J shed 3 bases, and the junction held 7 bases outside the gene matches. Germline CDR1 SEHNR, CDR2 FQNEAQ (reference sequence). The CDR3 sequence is CASSLQGTENYEQYF. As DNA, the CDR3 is TGTGCCAGCAGCTTACAAGGGACAGAAAACTACGAGCAGTACTTC.

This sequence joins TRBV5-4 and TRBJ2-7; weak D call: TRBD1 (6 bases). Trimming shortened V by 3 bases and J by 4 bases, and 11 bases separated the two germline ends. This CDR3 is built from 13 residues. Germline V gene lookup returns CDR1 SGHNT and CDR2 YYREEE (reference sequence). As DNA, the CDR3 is TGTGCCAGCAGCTATGGGGGCCGGTACGAGCAGTACTTC. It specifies CASSYGGRYEQYF.

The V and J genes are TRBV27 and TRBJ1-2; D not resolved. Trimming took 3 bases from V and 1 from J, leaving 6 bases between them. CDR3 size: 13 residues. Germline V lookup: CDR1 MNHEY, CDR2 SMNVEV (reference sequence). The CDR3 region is CASSFGHNYGYTF. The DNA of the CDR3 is TGTGCCAGCAGTTTCGGTCATAACTATGGCTACACCTTC.

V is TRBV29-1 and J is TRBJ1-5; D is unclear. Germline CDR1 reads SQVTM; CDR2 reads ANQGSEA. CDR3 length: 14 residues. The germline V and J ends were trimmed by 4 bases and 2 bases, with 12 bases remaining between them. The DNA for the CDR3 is TGCAGCGTTGGAGGCCCCGGGGGCAATCAGCCCCAGCATTTT. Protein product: CSVGGPGGNQPQHF.

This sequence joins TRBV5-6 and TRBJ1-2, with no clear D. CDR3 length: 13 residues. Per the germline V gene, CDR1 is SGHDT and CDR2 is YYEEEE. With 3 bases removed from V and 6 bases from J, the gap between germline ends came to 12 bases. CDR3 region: CASSYGWADGYTF. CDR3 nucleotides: TGTGCCAGCAGCTATGGATGGGCTGATGGCTACACCTTC. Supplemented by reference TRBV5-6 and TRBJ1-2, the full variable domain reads DAGVTQSPTHLIKTRGQQVTLRCSPKSGHDTVSWYQQALGQGPQFIFQYYEEEERQRGNFPDRFSGHQFPNYSSELNVNALLLGDSALYLCASSYGWADGYTFGSGTRLTVV.

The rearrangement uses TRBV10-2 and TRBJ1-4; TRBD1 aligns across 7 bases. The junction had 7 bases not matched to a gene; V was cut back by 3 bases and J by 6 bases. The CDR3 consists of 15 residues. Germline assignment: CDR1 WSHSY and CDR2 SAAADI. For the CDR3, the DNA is TGCGCCAGCAGTGATCCGGGACAGATGTATGAAAAACTGTTTTTT. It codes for CASSDPGQMYEKLFF.

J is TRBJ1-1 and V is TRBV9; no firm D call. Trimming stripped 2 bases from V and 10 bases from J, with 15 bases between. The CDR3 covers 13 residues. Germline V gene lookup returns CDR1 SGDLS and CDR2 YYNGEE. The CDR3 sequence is CASSVGESVAAFF. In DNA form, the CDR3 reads TGTGCCAGCAGCGTTGGGGAGTCAGTAGCAGCTTTCTTT.

CDR3 sequence reads: CATSVRVGQGEKLFF. CDR3 nucleotides: TGTGCCACCAGCGTACGAGTGGGACAGGGAGAAAAACTGTTTTTT. The rearrangement uses TRBV15 and TRBJ1-4, with 9 bases aligning to TRBD1. The germline V gene encodes CDR1 LNHNV and CDR2 YYDKDF (reference sequence). V was clipped by 5 bases and J by 8 bases; unmatched bases: 9. CDR3 size: 15 residues.

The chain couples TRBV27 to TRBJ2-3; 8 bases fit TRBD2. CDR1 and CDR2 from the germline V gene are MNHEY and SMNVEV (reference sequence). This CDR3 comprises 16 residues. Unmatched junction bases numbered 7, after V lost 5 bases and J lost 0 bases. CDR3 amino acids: CASSVIGGASTDTQYF. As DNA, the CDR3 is TGTGCCAGCAGTGTAATCGGGGGGGCAAGCACAGATACGCAGTATTTT.

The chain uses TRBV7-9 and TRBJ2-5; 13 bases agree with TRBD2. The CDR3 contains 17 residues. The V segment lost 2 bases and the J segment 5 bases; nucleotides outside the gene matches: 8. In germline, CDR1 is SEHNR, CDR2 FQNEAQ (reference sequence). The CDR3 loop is CASSLLGLAGLLETQYF. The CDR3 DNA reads TGTGCCAGCAGCTTATTGGGACTAGCGGGGCTTCTGGAGACCCAGTACTTC.

The CDR3 DNA sequence: TGCGCCAGCAGTGACAAAAATCGCGGGACAGCCTATGAAAAACTGTTTTTT. Amino acids: CASSDKNRGTAYEKLFF. The gene calls are TRBV10-2 and TRBJ1-4; 7 bases are shared with TRBD1. This CDR3 region has 17 residues. Germline lookup yields CDR1 WSHSY and CDR2 SAAADI. V trimming: 3 bases; J trimming: 6 bases; junction bases outside the gene matches: 13.